This is a list of T cell receptor beta chains from one sample in a study of beta chain features in type 1 diabetes. Profiled with immunoSEQ multiplex PCR; TCRdb holds only in-frame clones, not every one. The table has 680,000 or so clones, 15% seen once. Sequenced material: naive CD4+ T cells from blood. The receptors here all came from a man between 18 and 29 years old in good health. Both conserved end residues are part of each CDR3. D genes are given only for firm matches. Expanded clones are given a class, and other clones once, few, many or no size at all.

few	TRBV5-1	TRBJ2-7	TRBD2	18	CASSLEMSSGRPPGEQYF	TGCGCCAGCAGCTTGGAAATGTCCAGCGGGAGACCGCCGGGCGAGCAGTACTTC
-	TRBV28	TRBJ2-7	TRBD1	13	CASSGDRGYEQYF	TGTGCCAGCAGCGGGGACAGGGGTTACGAGCAGTACTTC
-	TRBV28	TRBJ2-5	TRBD2	16	CASSLSGGPSQETQYF	TGTGCCAGCAGTTTATCGGGGGGTCCCTCCCAAGAGACCCAGTACTTC
few	TRBV7-2	TRBJ2-6	-	15	CASSKAKEGANVLTF	TGTGCCAGCAGCAAAGCAAAAGAAGGGGCCAACGTCCTGACTTTC
few	TRBV14	TRBJ2-7	-	13	CASSQVDTANQYF	TGTGCCAGCAGCCAAGTAGACACGGCGAATCAGTACTTC
-	TRBV28	TRBJ2-3	-	15	CASSFGQTATDTQYF	TGTGCCAGCAGTTTCGGACAGACAGCCACAGATACGCAGTATTTT
-	TRBV29-1	TRBJ1-3	-	13	CSVVTITGNTIYF	TGCAGCGTTGTAACGATAACTGGAAACACCATATATTTT
few	TRBV7-9	TRBJ2-3	-	15	CASSLTRGGTDTQYF	TGTGCCAGCAGCTTAACTAGGGGAGGCACAGATACGCAGTATTTT
few	TRBV6-5	TRBJ1-1	-	13	CASGRAGGTEAFF	TGTGCCAGCGGTCGGGCGGGAGGCACTGAAGCTTTCTTT
few	TRBV5-1	TRBJ2-7	TRBD1	14	CASSSAGQGRKQYF	TGCGCCAGCAGCTCGGCCGGACAGGGCCGCAAGCAGTACTTC
few	TRBV28	TRBJ1-5	-	15	CASSLGRGSNQPQHF	TGTGCCAGCAGTTTAGGCAGGGGAAGCAATCAGCCCCAGCATTTT
-	TRBV5-1	TRBJ2-3	-	15	CASSLGPVSADTQYF	TGCGCCAGCAGCTTAGGACCAGTAAGCGCAGATACGCAGTATTTT
-	TRBV7-9	TRBJ1-2	-	12	CASSLVPVGYTF	TGTGCCAGCAGCTTAGTGCCAGTCGGCTACACCTTC
-	TRBV7-3	TRBJ2-1	-	15	CASSLMGQLRNEQFF	TGTGCCAGCAGCTTAATGGGACAACTAAGGAATGAGCAGTTCTTC
-	TRBV9	TRBJ1-2	TRBD1	13	CASSVIHRDRLFF	TGTGCCAGCAGCGTGATACACCGGGACAGGCTCTTCTTC
few	TRBV2	TRBJ1-1	TRBD1	17	CASSRPGQGGRFTEAFF	TGTGCCAGCAGTAGACCGGGACAGGGAGGTCGGTTCACTGAAGCTTTCTTT
-	TRBV7-9	TRBJ1-2	-	15	CASREGAGPNYGYTF	TGTGCCAGCAGGGAGGGTGCGGGACCGAACTATGGCTACACCTTC
-	TRBV19	TRBJ2-2	-	17	CASSTGGGVLLTGELFF	TGTGCCAGTAGTACCGGGGGAGGAGTACTTCTTACCGGGGAGCTGTTTTTT
few	TRBV28	TRBJ1-4	TRBD1	14	CASSTTGAGEKLFF	TGTGCCAGCAGTACGACAGGGGCGGGTGAAAAACTGTTTTTT